This record looks at one T cell receptor beta chain sequence and its context. This specimen comes from a study of control samples from healthy donors and cancer patients. Here immunoSEQ multiplex PCR was the method, and the copy in TCRdb shows in-frame clones only, minus some. Among 100,000 to 150,000 clones listed, 85% to 90% were seen once. V was cut by 1 base and J by 8 bases, with 14 bases left in between. CDR1 and CDR2 (germline): MNHNY, SVGAGI (reference sequence). The CDR3 is 15 amino acids. This TCR was sampled from a man aged 45-65 years with head and neck cancer. The chain employs TRBV6-6 and TRBJ1-4; D unresolved. The sample was PBMCs. The CDR3 reads CASSYFINLSEKLFF. The CDR3 DNA is TGTGCCAGCAGTTACTTTATAAATTTAAGCGAAAAACTGTTTTTT.